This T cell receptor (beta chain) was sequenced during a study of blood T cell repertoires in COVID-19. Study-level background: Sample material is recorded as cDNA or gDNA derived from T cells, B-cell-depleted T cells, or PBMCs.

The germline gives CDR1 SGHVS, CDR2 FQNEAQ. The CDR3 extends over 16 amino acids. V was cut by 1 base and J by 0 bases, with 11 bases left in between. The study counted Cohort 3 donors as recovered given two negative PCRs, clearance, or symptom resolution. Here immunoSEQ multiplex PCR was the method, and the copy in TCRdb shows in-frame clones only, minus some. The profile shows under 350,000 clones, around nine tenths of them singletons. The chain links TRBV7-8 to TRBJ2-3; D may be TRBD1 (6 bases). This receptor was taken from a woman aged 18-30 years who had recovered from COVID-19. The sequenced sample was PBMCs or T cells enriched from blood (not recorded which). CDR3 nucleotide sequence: TGTGCCAGCAGCTTAGTAGTGGGGGCTAGCACAGATACGCAGTATTTT. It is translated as CASSLVVGASTDTQYF.